This entry describes one T cell receptor (beta chain). As yet, its antigen is unknown. One junction end disagrees with the germline gene, perhaps due to a read error. These data come from a study of glioma-infiltrating T cells. Study-level findings and limits: CDR3 overlap between tissue and blood was very small. Tissue-blood divergence was below expectation in non-neoplastic patients, above in gliomas.

The CDR3 is 12 amino acids. Germline assignment: CDR1 MNHEY and CDR2 SMNVEV (reference sequence). Using RNA template, CDR3s of TCR alpha and beta were amplified with iRepertoire arm-PCR. Tissue mRNA or PBMC total RNA, roughly 90-450 ng, went into one-step reverse transcription and amplification. TCRdb analysed the multiplex PCR reads with MiXCR anew, one entry per CDR3 protein. The sample carries some 110,000 distinct CDR3 sequences, 20% to 25% recorded once. This chain joins TRBV27 and TRBJ2-7; D unresolved. Sequencing used glioma tissue, nonneoplastic brain tissue, or PBMCs (not recorded which). This receptor was taken from a human donor with low-grade glioma or glioblastoma, undergoing nonglioma brain surgery, or in good health (not recorded which). CDR3 DNA sequence: TGCGCCAGCAGTACCAGTGGAGAAGAGCAGTACTTC. Its translation: CASSTSGEEQYF.